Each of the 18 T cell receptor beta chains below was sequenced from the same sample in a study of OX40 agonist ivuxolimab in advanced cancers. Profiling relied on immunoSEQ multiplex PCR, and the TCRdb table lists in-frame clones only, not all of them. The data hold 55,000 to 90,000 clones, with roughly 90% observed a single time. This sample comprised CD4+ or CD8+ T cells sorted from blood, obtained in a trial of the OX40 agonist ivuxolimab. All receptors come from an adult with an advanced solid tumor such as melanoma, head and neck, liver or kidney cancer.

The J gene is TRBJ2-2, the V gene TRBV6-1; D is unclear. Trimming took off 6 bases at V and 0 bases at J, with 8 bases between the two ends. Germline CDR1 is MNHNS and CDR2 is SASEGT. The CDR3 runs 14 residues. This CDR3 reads CASRPQANTGELFF. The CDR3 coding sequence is TGTGCCAGCAGGCCCCAGGCGAACACCGGGGAGCTGTTTTTT.

The CDR3 reads CASSIDLSRTGGRVKPEAFF. The CDR3 DNA sequence: TGTGCCAGTAGTATAGATCTTTCACGGACAGGGGGTAGGGTTAAGCCTGAAGCTTTCTTT. The chain links TRBV19 to TRBJ1-1; 10 bases match TRBD1. This CDR3 region has 20 residues. Trimming took 0 bases from V and 6 from J; bases not matched to a gene: 19. From germline, CDR1 is LNHDA and CDR2 SQIVND (reference sequence).

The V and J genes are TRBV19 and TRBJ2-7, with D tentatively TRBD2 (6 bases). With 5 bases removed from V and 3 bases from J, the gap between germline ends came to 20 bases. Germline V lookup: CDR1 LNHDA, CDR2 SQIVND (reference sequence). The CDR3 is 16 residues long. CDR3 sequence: CASSATLARTLYEQYF. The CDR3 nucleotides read TGTGCCAGTAGTGCGACACTAGCCCGAACCCTCTACGAGCAGTACTTC.

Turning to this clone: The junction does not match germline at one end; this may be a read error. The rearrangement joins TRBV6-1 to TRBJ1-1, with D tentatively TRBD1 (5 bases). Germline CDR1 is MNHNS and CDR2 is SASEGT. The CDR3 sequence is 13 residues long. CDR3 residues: CVSRRVGGTEAFF. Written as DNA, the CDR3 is TGTGTCAGCAGGAGGGTGGGGGGGACTGAAGCTTTCTTT.

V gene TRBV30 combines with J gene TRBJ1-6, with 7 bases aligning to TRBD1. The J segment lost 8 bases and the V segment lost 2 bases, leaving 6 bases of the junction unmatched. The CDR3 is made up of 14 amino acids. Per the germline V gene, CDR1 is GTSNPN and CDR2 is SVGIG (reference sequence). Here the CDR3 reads CAWSPGQPHSPLHF. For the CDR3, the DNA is TGTGCCTGGAGTCCGGGACAGCCCCATTCACCCCTCCACTTT.

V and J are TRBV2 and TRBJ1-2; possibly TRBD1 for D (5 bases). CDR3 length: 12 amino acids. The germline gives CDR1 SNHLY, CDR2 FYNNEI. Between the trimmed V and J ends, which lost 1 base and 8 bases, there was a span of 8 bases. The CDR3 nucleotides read TGTGCCAGCAGTGAAGGGGGCAGGGGCTACACCTTC. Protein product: CASSEGGRGYTF. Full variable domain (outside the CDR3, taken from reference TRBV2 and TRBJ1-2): EPEVTQTPSHQVTQMGQEVILRCVPISNHLYFYWYRQILGQKVEFLVSFYNNEISEKSEIFDDQFSVERPDGSNFTLKIRSTKLEDSAMYFCASSEGGRGYTFGSGTRLTVV.

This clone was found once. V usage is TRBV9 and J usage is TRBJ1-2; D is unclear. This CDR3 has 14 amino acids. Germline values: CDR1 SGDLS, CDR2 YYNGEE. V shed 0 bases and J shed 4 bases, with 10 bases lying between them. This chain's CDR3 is CASSVVEGFYGYTF. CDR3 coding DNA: TGTGCCAGCAGCGTAGTCGAGGGTTTCTATGGCTACACCTTC.

CDR3 amino acids: CASSLAAGLPNEKLFF. The DNA for the CDR3 is TGTGCCAGCAGCTTAGCGGCGGGACTGCCTAATGAAAAACTGTTTTTT. This chain connects TRBV7-9 to TRBJ1-4, with D tentatively TRBD1 (5 bases). With 0 bases removed from V and 3 bases from J, the gap between germline ends came to 11 bases. Germline CDR1 is SEHNR and CDR2 is FQNEAQ (reference sequence). The CDR3 consists of 16 residues.

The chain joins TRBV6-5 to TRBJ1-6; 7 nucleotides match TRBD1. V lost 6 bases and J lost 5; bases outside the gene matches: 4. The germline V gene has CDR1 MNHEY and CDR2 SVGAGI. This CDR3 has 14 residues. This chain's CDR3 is CASSRQGNNSPLHF. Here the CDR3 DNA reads TGTGCCAGCAGCAGACAGGGTAATAATTCACCCCTCCACTTT.

CDR3 amino acids: CASSLAGFPYGYTF. The CDR3 bases are TGTGCCAGCAGCTTGGCGGGGTTCCCCTATGGCTACACCTTC. J is TRBJ1-2 and V is TRBV5-6; D call uncertain. The CDR3 has 14 amino acids. V lost 0 bases and J 4 bases, leaving 10 bases between the germline ends. Germline V gene lookup returns CDR1 SGHDT and CDR2 YYEEEE.

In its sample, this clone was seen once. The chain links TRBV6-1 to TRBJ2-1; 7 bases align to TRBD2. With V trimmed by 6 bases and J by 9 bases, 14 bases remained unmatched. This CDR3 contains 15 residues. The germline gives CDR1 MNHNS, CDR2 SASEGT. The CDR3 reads CASRRGGGGLGEQFF. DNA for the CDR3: TGTGCCAGCAGGAGGGGCGGGGGAGGCTTGGGTGAGCAGTTCTTC.

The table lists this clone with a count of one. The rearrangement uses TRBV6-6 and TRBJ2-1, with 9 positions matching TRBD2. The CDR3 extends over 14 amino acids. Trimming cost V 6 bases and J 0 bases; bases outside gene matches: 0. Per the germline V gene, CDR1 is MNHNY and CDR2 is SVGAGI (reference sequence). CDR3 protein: CASRRGGSYNEQFF. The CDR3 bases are TGTGCCAGCAGGCGGGGGGGCTCCTACAATGAGCAGTTCTTC.

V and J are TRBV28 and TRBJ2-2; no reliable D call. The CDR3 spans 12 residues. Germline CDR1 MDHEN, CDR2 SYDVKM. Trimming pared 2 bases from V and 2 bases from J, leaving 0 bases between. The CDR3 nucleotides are TGTGCCAGCAGTTTAAACACCGGGGAGCTGTTTTTT. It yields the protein CASSLNTGELFF.

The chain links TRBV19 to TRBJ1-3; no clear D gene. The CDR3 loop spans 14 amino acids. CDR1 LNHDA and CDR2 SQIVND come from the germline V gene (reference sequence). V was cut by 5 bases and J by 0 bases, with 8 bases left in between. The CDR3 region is CASSQTSSGNTIYF. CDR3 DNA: TGTGCCAGTAGTCAAACATCCTCTGGAAACACCATATATTTT.

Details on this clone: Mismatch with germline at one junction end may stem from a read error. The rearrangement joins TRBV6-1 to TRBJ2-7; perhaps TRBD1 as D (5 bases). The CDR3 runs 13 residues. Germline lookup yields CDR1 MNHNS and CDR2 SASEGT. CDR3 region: CASSEGLDSDKNF. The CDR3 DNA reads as TGTGCCAGCAGTGAGGGGCTAGATTCAGATAAGAACTTC.

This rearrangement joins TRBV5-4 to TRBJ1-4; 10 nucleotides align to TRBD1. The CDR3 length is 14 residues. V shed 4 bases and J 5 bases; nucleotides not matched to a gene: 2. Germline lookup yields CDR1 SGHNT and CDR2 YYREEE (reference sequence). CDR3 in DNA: TGTGCCAGCAGCGTGACAGGGGGCAATGAAAAACTGTTTTTT. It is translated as CASSVTGGNEKLFF.

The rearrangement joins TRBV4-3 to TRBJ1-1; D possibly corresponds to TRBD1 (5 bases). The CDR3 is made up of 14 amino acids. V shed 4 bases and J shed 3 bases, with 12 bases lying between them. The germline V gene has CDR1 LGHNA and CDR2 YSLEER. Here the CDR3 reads CASSLTGTYTEAFF. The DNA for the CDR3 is TGCGCCAGCAGCCTCACTGGGACTTACACTGAAGCTTTCTTT.

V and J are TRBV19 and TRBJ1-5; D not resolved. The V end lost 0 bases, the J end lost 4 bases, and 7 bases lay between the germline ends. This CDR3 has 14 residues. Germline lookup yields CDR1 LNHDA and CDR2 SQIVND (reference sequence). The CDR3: CASSIEGGNQPQHF. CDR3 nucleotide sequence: TGTGCCAGTAGTATAGAGGGAGGTAATCAGCCCCAGCATTTT.